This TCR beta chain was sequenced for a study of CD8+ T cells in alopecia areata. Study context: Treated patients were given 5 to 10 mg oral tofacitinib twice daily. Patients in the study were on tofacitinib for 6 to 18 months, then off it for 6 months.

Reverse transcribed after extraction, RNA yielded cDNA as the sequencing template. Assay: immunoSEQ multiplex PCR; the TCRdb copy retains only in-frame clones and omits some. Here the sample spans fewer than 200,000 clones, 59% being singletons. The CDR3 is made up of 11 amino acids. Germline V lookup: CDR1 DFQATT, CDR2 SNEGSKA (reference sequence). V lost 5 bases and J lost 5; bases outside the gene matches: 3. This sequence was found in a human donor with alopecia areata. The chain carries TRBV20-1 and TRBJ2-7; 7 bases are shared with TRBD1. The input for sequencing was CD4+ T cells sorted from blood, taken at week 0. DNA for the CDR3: TGCAGTGCTGACAGGGATGACGAGCAGTACTTC. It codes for CSADRDDEQYF.